The 8 T cell receptor beta chains in this list originate from one sample, sequenced in a study of blood T cell repertoires in COVID-19 (dated by TCRdb to 2019 to 2021). The receptor library was made with the immunoSEQ multiplex PCR assay. TCRdb stores this immuneACCESS table with in-frame sequences only. Part of the clones is absent; in the studies checked, under half of the shortfall reflects unresolved V genes, and no reason is known for the rest. This sample comprises about 250,000 clones, 85% of them detected only once. Clones ranked in the top ten supply around 6.5% of the sample. Specimen: peripheral blood. The source is a woman aged 55-69 years with active or convalescent COVID-19.

This clone was seen once. The sample contains more than one DNA sequence encoding this CDR3. The chain is built from TRBV2 and TRBJ1-2, with TRBD1 as a possible D gene (6 bases). Germline CDR1 is SNHLY and CDR2 is FYNNEI. This CDR3 is built from 13 residues. V was shortened by 3 bases and J by 4 bases, with 9 bases between the two germline ends. CDR3 in DNA: TGTGCCAGCAGTGACGGCAGGGGCTATGGCTACACCTTC. Its protein product is CASSDGRGYGYTF.

The chain recombines TRBV5-1 with TRBJ1-2; D remains ambiguous. Between the trimmed V and J ends, which lost 7 bases and 2 bases, there was a span of 18 bases. The CDR3 consists of 15 residues. Germline assignment: CDR1 SGHRS and CDR2 YFSETQ. The CDR3 spells CASGNSEGTNYGYTF. The CDR3 DNA sequence: TGCGCCAGCGGCAACTCCGAGGGTACGAACTATGGCTACACCTTC.

The chain has TRBV9 and TRBJ2-1; D possibly corresponds to TRBD1 (6 bases). The V gene lost 4 bases and the J gene lost 4 bases, with 9 bases spanning the gap. CDR1 is SGDLS, CDR2 YYNGEE, per germline. The CDR3 consists of 13 residues. The CDR3 loop reads CASSLGQYNEQFF. CDR3 coding DNA: TGTGCCAGCAGCTTGGGACAATACAATGAGCAGTTCTTC. The full variable domain, with the rest looked up from reference TRBV9 and TRBJ2-1, is DSGVTQTPKHLITATGQRVTLRCSPRSGDLSVYWYQQSLDQGLQFLIQYYNGEERAKGNILERFSAQQFPDLHSELNLSSLELGDSALYFCASSLGQYNEQFFGPGTRLTVL.

J is TRBJ2-1 and V is TRBV10-1, with 7 positions matching TRBD2. Trimming at V came to 1 base and at J to 15 bases, leaving 9 bases not matched to a gene. CDR3 length equals 13 residues. From germline, CDR1 is WNHNN and CDR2 SYGVQD (reference sequence). CDR3 amino acids: CASSEFKGGIRFF. The CDR3 DNA follows: TGCGCCAGCAGTGAGTTTAAGGGAGGGATTCGGTTCTTC.

This clone was counted once. The gene calls are TRBV5-4 and TRBJ2-1, with 14 bases matching TRBD2. The V segment lost 4 bases and the J segment 8 bases; nucleotides outside the gene matches: 8. Germline V gives CDR1 SGHNT, CDR2 YYREEE (reference sequence). The CDR3 length is 16 residues. The CDR3 coding sequence is TGTGCCAGCAGCCTGGGCGGGACTAGCGGGAGTTATGAGCAGTTCTTC. Translated, it gives CASSLGGTSGSYEQFF.

This clone was seen once. V is TRBV29-1 and J is TRBJ2-1; D is uncertain. Germline V lookup: CDR1 SQVTM, CDR2 ANQGSEA. V was trimmed by 1 base and J by 2 bases, leaving 21 bases between them. The CDR3 length is 18 residues. In DNA form, the CDR3 reads TGCAGCGTTGAAGGTAGAACAGAGCCCCAAGTCGCCTACAATGAGCAGTTCTTC. This sequence encodes CSVEGRTEPQVAYNEQFF.

The genes are TRBV5-1 and TRBJ1-2; D possibly corresponds to TRBD1 (6 bases). Looked up from germline, CDR1 is SGHRS and CDR2 is YFSETQ. The CDR3 sequence is 15 residues long. V dropped 3 bases and J dropped 0 bases, with 12 bases sitting between them. This chain's CDR3 is CASSSQGIANYGYTF. CDR3 coding DNA: TGCGCCAGCAGCTCCCAGGGGATAGCTAACTATGGCTACACCTTC.

The V and J genes are TRBV7-6 and TRBJ1-4; 7 positions match TRBD1. The CDR3 contains 15 residues. J was trimmed by 6 bases and V by 5 bases; bases with no gene match: 9. The germline CDR1 and CDR2 sequences are SGHVS and FNYEAQ. The CDR3 loop reads CASSPTGRIDEKLFF. CDR3 coding DNA: TGTGCCAGCAGCCCGACAGGGAGAATCGATGAAAAACTGTTTTTT. The full variable domain, its missing parts supplied by reference TRBV7-6 and TRBJ1-4, is GAGVSQSPRYKVTKRGQDVALRCDPISGHVSLYWYRQALGQGPEFLTYFNYEAQQDKSGLPNDRFSAERPEGSISTLTIQRTEQRDSAMYRCASSPTGRIDEKLFFGSGTQLSVL.